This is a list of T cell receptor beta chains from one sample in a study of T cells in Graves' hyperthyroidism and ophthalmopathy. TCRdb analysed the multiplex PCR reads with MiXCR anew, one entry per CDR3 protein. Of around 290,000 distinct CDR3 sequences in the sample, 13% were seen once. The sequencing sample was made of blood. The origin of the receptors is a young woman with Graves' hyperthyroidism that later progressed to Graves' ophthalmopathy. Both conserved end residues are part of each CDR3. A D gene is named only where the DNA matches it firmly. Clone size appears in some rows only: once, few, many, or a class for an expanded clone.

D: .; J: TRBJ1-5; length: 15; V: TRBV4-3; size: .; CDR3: CASSQSVSGIQPQHF; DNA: TGCGCCAGCAGCCAATCGGTCTCTGGGATCCAGCCCCAGCATTTT
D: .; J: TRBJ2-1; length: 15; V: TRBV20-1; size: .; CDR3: CSAPPRGGPYNEQFF; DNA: TGCAGTGCGCCCCCCCGAGGGGGTCCCTACAATGAGCAGTTCTTC
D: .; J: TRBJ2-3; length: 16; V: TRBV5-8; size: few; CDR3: CASSLVKGSNTDTQYF; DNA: TGTGCCAGCAGCTTGGTAAAGGGGTCCAACACAGATACGCAGTATTTT
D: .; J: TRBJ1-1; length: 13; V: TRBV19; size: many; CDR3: CASSSRVAAEAFF; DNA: TGTGCCAGTAGTTCGCGGGTGGCCGCTGAAGCTTTCTTT
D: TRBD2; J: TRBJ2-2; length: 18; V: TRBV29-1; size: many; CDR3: CSVVVDGASGSNTGELFF; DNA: TGCAGCGTCGTTGTTGACGGTGCTAGCGGGTCGAACACCGGGGAGCTGTTTTTT
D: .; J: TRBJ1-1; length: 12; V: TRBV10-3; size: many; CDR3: CAISRENTEAFF; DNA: TGTGCCATCAGCAGGGAGAACACTGAAGCTTTCTTT
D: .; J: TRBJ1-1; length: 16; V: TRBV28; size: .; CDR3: CASSSSPRDLNTEAFF; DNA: TGTGCCAGCAGTTCCTCGCCCAGGGATCTGAACACTGAAGCTTTCTTT
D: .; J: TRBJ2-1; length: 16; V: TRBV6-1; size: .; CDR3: CASSAVTGSGYNEQFF; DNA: TGTGCCAGCAGCGCCGTTACGGGATCGGGTTACAATGAGCAGTTCTTC
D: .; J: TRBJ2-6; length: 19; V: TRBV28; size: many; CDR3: CASSYTRTLSYSGANVLTF; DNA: TGTGCCAGCAGTTACACCCGGACACTCTCGTATTCTGGGGCCAACGTCCTGACTTTC
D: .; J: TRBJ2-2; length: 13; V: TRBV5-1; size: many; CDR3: CASSPISAGELFF; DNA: TGCGCCAGCAGCCCCATCTCGGCCGGGGAGCTGTTTTTT
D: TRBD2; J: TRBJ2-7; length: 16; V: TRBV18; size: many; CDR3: CASSPPGLAGINEQYF; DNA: TGTGCCAGCTCACCACCGGGACTAGCGGGAATCAACGAGCAGTACTTC
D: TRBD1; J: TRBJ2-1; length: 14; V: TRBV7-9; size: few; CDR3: CASSLTGDHNEQFF; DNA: TGTGCCAGCAGCTTGACAGGGGACCACAATGAGCAGTTCTTC
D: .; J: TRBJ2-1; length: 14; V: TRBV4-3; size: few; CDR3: CASSQGSTYNEQFF; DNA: TGCGCCAGCAGCCAAGGAAGCACGTACAATGAGCAGTTCTTC
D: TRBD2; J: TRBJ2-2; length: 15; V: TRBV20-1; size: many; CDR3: CSAPVGYSGIGELFF; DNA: TGCAGTGCCCCAGTGGGGTACAGCGGGATCGGGGAGCTGTTTTTT
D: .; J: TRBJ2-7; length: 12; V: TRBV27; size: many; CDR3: CASGRATYEQYF; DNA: TGTGCCAGCGGAAGGGCCACCTACGAGCAGTACTTC
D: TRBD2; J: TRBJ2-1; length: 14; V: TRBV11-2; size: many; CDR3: CASSSASGSTEQFF; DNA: TGTGCCAGCAGCTCGGCTAGCGGGAGTACTGAGCAGTTCTTC
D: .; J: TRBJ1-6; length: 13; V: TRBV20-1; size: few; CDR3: CSAREEGDSPLHF; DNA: TGCAGTGCTAGAGAGGAGGGGGACTCACCCCTCCACTTT
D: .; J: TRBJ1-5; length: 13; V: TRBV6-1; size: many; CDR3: CASRDGFNQPQHF; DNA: TGTGCCAGCAGAGACGGATTCAATCAGCCCCAGCATTTT
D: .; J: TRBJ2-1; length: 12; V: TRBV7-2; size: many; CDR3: CASSLVRNEQFF; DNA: TGTGCCAGCAGCTTAGTTAGGAATGAGCAGTTCTTC
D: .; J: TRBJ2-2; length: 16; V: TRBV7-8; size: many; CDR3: CASSISLGLNTGELFF; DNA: TGTGCCAGCAGCATCTCCCTAGGCTTAAACACCGGGGAGCTGTTTTTT
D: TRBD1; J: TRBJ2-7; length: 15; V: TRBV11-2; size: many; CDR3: CASSAQGADPKGQYF; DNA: TGTGCCAGCAGCGCACAGGGGGCTGACCCCAAAGGGCAGTACTTC
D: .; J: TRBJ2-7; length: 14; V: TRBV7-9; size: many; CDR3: CASSPPAGAYEQYF; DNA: TGTGCCAGCAGCCCCCCAGCTGGGGCCTACGAGCAGTACTTC
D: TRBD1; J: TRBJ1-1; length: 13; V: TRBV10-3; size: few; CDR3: CAINRDSNTEAFF; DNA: TGTGCCATCAACCGGGACAGCAACACTGAAGCTTTCTTT
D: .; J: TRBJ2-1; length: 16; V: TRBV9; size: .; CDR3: CASSKYTSTTYNEQFF; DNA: TGTGCCAGCAGCAAGTACACTAGCACAACCTACAATGAGCAGTTCTTC
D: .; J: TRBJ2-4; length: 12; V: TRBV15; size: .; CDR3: CATSPALDIQYF; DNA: TGTGCCACCAGTCCGGCCCTGGACATTCAGTACTTC
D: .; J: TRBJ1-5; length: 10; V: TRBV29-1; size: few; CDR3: CSGENQPQHF; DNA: TGCAGCGGGGAAAATCAGCCCCAGCATTTT
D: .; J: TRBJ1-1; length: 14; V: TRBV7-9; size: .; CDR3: CASSSGPKNTEAFF; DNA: TGTGCCAGCAGCTCGGGACCGAAGAACACTGAAGCTTTCTTT
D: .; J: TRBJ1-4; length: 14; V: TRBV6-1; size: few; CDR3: CASSSHATNEKLFF; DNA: TGTGCCAGCAGCTCGCATGCAACTAATGAAAAACTGTTTTTT
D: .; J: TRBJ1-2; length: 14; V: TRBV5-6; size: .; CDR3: CASSSGQEVYGYTF; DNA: TGTGCCAGCAGCTCCGGACAAGAAGTCTATGGCTACACCTTC
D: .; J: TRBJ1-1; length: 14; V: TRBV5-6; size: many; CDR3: CASSLEAGNTEAFF; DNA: TGTGCCAGCAGCTTGGAGGCGGGGAACACTGAAGCTTTCTTT
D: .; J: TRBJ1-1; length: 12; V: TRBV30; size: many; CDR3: CAWSPRTWEAFF; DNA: TGTGCCTGGAGTCCCCGGACTTGGGAAGCTTTCTTT
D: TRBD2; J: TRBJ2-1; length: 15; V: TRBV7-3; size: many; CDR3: CASSLYSGTGDEQFF; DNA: TGTGCCAGCAGCTTATATAGCGGGACGGGTGATGAGCAGTTCTTC
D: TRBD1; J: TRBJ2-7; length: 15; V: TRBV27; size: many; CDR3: CASSSPGQGKYEQYF; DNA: TGTGCCAGCAGTTCTCCGGGACAGGGAAAGTACGAGCAGTACTTC
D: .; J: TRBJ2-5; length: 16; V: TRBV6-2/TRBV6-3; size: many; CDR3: CASSVQSEQLQETQYF; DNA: TGTGCCAGCAGTGTACAATCGGAACAGCTTCAAGAGACCCAGTACTTC
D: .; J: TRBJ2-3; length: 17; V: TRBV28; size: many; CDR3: CASSFSRAVDSTDTQYF; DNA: TGTGCCAGCAGTTTTTCCCGGGCAGTGGACAGCACAGATACGCAGTATTTT
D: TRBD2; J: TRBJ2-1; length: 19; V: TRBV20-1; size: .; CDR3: CSASSASSGTSGSNDEQFF; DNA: TGCAGTGCTAGTAGTGCCAGCAGTGGGACTAGCGGGAGTAACGATGAGCAGTTCTTC
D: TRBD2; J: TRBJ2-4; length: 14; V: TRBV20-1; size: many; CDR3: CSARGGGLGNIQYF; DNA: TGCAGTGCTAGAGGTGGTGGACTAGGAAACATTCAGTACTTC
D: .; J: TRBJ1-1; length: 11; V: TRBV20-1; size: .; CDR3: CSASSDSEAFF; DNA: TGCAGTGCTAGCAGCGACAGTGAAGCTTTCTTT
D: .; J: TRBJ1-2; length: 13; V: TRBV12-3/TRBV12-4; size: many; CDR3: CASNIEGRRGYTF; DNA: TGTGCCAGCAACATTGAGGGAAGACGCGGCTACACCTTC
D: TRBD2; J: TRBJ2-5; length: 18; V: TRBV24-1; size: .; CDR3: CATSDTQWASGRGETQYF; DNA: TGTGCCACCAGTGATACCCAATGGGCTAGCGGGAGAGGGGAGACCCAGTACTTC
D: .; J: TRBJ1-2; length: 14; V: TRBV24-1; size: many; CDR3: CATSETGTRNGYTF; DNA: TGTGCCACCAGTGAAACCGGGACGCGGAATGGCTACACCTTC
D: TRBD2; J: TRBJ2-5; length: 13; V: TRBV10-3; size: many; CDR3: CAIRIAGGETQYF; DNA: TGTGCCATCAGAATAGCGGGAGGGGAGACCCAGTACTTC
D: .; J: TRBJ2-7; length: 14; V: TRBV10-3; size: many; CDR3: CAISPRDNSYEQYF; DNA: TGTGCCATCAGCCCCCGAGACAACTCCTACGAGCAGTACTTC
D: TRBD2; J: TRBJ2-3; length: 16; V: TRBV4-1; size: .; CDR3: CASSRSGLAGVDTQYF; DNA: TGCGCCAGCAGCCGATCGGGACTAGCGGGAGTAGATACGCAGTATTTT
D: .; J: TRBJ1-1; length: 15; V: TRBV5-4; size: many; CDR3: CASSFPRGHSTEAFF; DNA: TGTGCCAGCAGCTTTCCCCGGGGGCACTCTACTGAAGCTTTCTTT
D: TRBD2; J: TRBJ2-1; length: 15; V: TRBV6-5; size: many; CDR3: CASSLTSGPGNEQFF; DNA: TGTGCCAGCAGTTTGACTAGCGGGCCGGGCAATGAGCAGTTCTTC
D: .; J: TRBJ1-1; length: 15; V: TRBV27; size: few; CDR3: CASSVTQVGNTEAFF; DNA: TGTGCCAGCAGTGTCACCCAGGTGGGGAACACTGAAGCTTTCTTT